The 24 T cell receptor beta chains listed next were all sequenced from one sample in a study of molecular identifiers for immune sequencing clone quantification (dated by TCRdb to the late 2010s). To prepare the library, PCR was applied. The run used a NextSeq 500. Starting from the raw public reads, TCRdb applied fastp trimming at Q25, assembled clones with MiXCR and retained in-frame beta chains. Every distinct CDR3 protein forms one entry, paired with its most common genes and DNA. Here the sample has some 680,000 distinct CDR3 sequences; 25% occur a single time. Around 0.78% of the sample is taken by the ten largest. Sequenced sample: naive CD8+ T cells from blood, with Jurkat cell RNA spiked in. The cell subset or site label, as the study defines it: FACS-sorted CD8+CD4-CCR7+CD45RA+ naive T cells. The receptor source for this set is a human donor in good health. Some libraries in this study had Jurkat cell RNA spiked in.

On this clonotype itself: A much larger clone lies one base from this, so it may be a read error. The gene calls are TRBV4-3 and TRBJ1-1; D uncertain. CDR3 length equals 15 residues. Germline CDR1 and CDR2: LGHNA and YSLEER. The CDR3 is CASRQARTGGTEAFF. As DNA, the CDR3 is TGCGCCAGCCGCCAAGCGAGGACCGGTGGCACTGAAGCTTTCTTT.

J is TRBJ1-1 and V is TRBV7-9, with 9 bases lining up with TRBD1. CDR3 size: 19 residues. CDR1 is SEHNR and CDR2 is FQNEAQ in the germline V gene (reference sequence). V was clipped by 5 bases and J by 6 bases; unmatched bases: 22. CDR3 amino acids: CASSPHRDRVTPEFAEAFF. As DNA, the CDR3 is TGTGCCAGCAGCCCCCACCGGGACAGGGTCACCCCCGAGTTCGCTGAAGCTTTCTTT.

This clonotype has at least ten counts. V and J are TRBV3-1 and TRBJ2-7, with 9 bases identical to TRBD2. The CDR3 length is 16 residues. With V trimmed by 0 bases and J by 4 bases, 7 bases remained unmatched. Germline V gene sequence: CDR1 LGHDT, CDR2 YNNKEL (reference sequence). CDR3 amino acids: CASSQDPGSGSYEQYF. CDR3 DNA: TGTGCCAGCAGCCAAGACCCCGGTAGCGGGAGTTACGAGCAGTACTTC.

This clonotype was counted at least ten times. The J gene is TRBJ2-7, the V gene TRBV6-6; D not resolved. The germline gives CDR1 MNHNY, CDR2 SVGAGI (reference sequence). Trimming removed 7 bases at V and 5 bases at J, with 15 bases between. This CDR3 is built from 13 residues. CDR3 sequence (DNA): TGTGCCAGCACTGTAATGGGGTTCCACGAGCAGTACTTC. Amino acids: CASTVMGFHEQYF.

Comments on this clonotype: One base away lies a much larger clone, so this may be a sequencing read error. The J gene is TRBJ2-5, the V gene TRBV4-1; the D is unclear. V shed 0 bases and J shed 3 bases, with 8 bases lying between them. In germline, CDR1 is MGHRA, CDR2 YSYEKL. The CDR3 covers 14 residues. DNA of the CDR3: TGCGCCAGCAGCCAAGATTCACCAGAAGAGACCCAGTACTTC. The encoded protein is CASSQDSPEETQYF.

Concerning this clonotype: This may be a read error: a much more frequent sequence differs by one nucleotide. This chain links TRBV2 with TRBJ1-5; D perhaps matches TRBD1 (6 bases). The length of the CDR3 is 15 residues. Per germline, CDR1 SNHLY and CDR2 FYNNEI. V was trimmed by 9 bases and J by 3 bases, leaving 18 bases between them. The CDR3 DNA is TGTGCCAGGGGGGGTGGAGGGGGAGACAATCAGCCCCAGCATTTT. This translates into CARGGGGGDNQPQHF. The variable domain in full, completed from reference TRBV2 and TRBJ1-5, reads EPEVTQTPSHQVTQMGQEVILRCVPISNHLYFYWYRQILGQKVEFLVSFYNNEISEKSEIFDDQFSVERPDGSNFTLKIRSTKLEDSAMYFCARGGGGGDNQPQHFGDGTRLSIL.

Note on this clonotype: A much larger clone sits a single nucleotide away, making a read error possible. The gene calls are TRBV7-2 and TRBJ2-7; D might be TRBD2 (5 bases). Germline V gene lookup returns CDR1 SGHTA and CDR2 FQGNSA. V was clipped by 1 base and J by 5 bases, with 9 bases between them. The CDR3 is 13 residues long. This CDR3 is CASSLELAHEQYF. The CDR3 DNA reads TGTGCCAGCAGCTTAGAATTAGCGCACGAGCAGTACTTC.

The chain couples TRBV14 to TRBJ1-1, with D tentatively TRBD1 (6 bases). Trimming took off 3 bases at V and 3 bases at J, with 14 bases between the two ends. CDR1 is SGHDN, CDR2 FVKESK, per germline. The length of the CDR3 is 15 residues. The CDR3 bases are TGTGCCAGCAGCCACCCACAGGGTGTGGACACTGAAGCTTTCTTT. Amino acid sequence: CASSHPQGVDTEAFF. Full variable domain (missing parts from reference TRBV14 and TRBJ1-1): EAGVTQFPSHSVIEKGQTVTLRCDPISGHDNLYWYRRVMGKEIKFLLHFVKESKQDESGMPNNRFLAERTGGTYSTLKVQPAELEDSGVYFCASSHPQGVDTEAFFGQGTRLTVV.

In this sample, this clonotype turned up many times. V usage is TRBV4-3 and J usage is TRBJ2-7; TRBD1 matches at 9 bases. The germline gives CDR1 LGHNA, CDR2 YSLEER. The CDR3 is 15 residues long. V lost 2 bases, J lost 6 bases, and 8 bases stayed unmatched. CDR3 DNA: TGCGCCAGCAGCCAACAATGGGACAGGGTTCGCGAGCAGTACTTC. Translated: CASSQQWDRVREQYF.

There are many counts of this clonotype. This sequence joins TRBV4-3 and TRBJ2-3; D is possibly TRBD1 or TRBD2 (5 bases each). V lost 0 bases to trimming and J lost 4 bases, with 14 bases between them. This CDR3 spans 16 amino acids. In germline, CDR1 is LGHNA, CDR2 YSLEER. CDR3 region: CASSQDLVSGPDTQYF. The CDR3 DNA sequence: TGCGCCAGCAGCCAAGATCTTGTCTCGGGGCCAGATACGCAGTATTTT.

This clonotype occurred many times. V gene TRBV7-9 combines with J gene TRBJ2-7, with D possibly being TRBD1 (6 bases). The CDR3 is made up of 13 amino acids. Trimming removed 5 bases at V and 2 bases at J, with 10 bases between. In germline, CDR1 is SEHNR, CDR2 FQNEAQ (reference sequence). The CDR3 sequence is CASSGAGAYEQYF. For the CDR3, the DNA is TGTGCCAGCAGCGGGGCAGGGGCCTACGAGCAGTACTTC.

This clonotype was counted many times. The chain carries TRBV27 and TRBJ1-5, with 8 bases identical to TRBD1. The CDR3 runs to 17 residues. The V gene end was trimmed by 6 bases and the J gene end by 2 bases; junction bases not matched to a gene: 12. Germline CDR1 MNHEY, CDR2 SMNVEV (reference sequence). CDR3 in amino acids: CASRSQTGDSGNQPQHF. For the CDR3, the DNA is TGTGCCAGCAGATCGCAGACAGGGGACTCCGGCAATCAGCCCCAGCATTTT.

On this clonotype itself: Just one base apart from a much larger clone, this may be a read error. This chain links TRBV5-4 with TRBJ2-7; D not resolved. Germline V CDR1 and CDR2: SGHNT, YYREEE (reference sequence). This CDR3 is built from 15 residues. This CDR3 is CACSLSPPMSYEQYF. CDR3 sequence (DNA): TGTGCCTGCAGCTTGAGTCCCCCGATGTCCTACGAGCAGTACTTC.

This clonotype was observed many times. This sequence joins TRBV12-3 or TRBV12-4 and TRBJ2-5, with D possibly matching TRBD1 (5 bases). V was cut by 3 bases and J by 2 bases, with 10 bases left in between. The CDR3 runs 14 residues. Written as DNA, the CDR3 is TGTGCCAGCAGTTTCCACAGGTCGCAAGAGACCCAGTACTTC. The encoded protein is CASSFHRSQETQYF.

This clonotype was found many times. This sequence joins TRBV6-2 or TRBV6-3 and TRBJ2-2; no definite D call. The V end lost 7 bases, the J end lost 3 bases, and 12 bases lay between the germline ends. The CDR3 has 14 amino acids. Germline CDR1 and CDR2: MNHEY and SVGEGT. CDR3 amino acids: CASTAVTYTGELFF. CDR3 DNA sequence: TGTGCCAGCACCGCGGTCACTTACACCGGGGAGCTGTTTTTT.

This clonotype was counted only a few times. The chain is built from TRBV2 and TRBJ1-4, with 7 bases that match TRBD1. Germline CDR1 reads SNHLY; CDR2 reads FYNNEI. The ends lost 2 bases at V and 5 bases at J; junction bases unmatched: 5. CDR3 length: 15 amino acids. CDR3 nucleotides: TGTGCCAGCAGTGAATATGGGACAGAAAATGAAAAACTGTTTTTT. Translating it yields CASSEYGTENEKLFF. Variable domain in full (rest from reference TRBV2 and TRBJ1-4): EPEVTQTPSHQVTQMGQEVILRCVPISNHLYFYWYRQILGQKVEFLVSFYNNEISEKSEIFDDQFSVERPDGSNFTLKIRSTKLEDSAMYFCASSEYGTENEKLFFGSGTQLSVL.

This clonotype was seen repeatedly, ten times or more. This rearrangement joins TRBV27 to TRBJ2-7; D unresolved. The germline V and J ends were trimmed by 8 bases and 7 bases, with 15 bases remaining between them. The CDR3 is made up of 12 amino acids. Germline V CDR1 and CDR2: MNHEY, SMNVEV (reference sequence). CDR3: CASAPKPGEQYF. The CDR3 DNA reads TGTGCCAGCGCTCCAAAGCCCGGGGAGCAGTACTTC.

The chain has TRBV4-3 and TRBJ1-5; D is ambiguous. There are 15 residues in the CDR3. The V end was cut by 0 bases, the J end by 0 bases, with 6 bases between. Germline V gives CDR1 LGHNA, CDR2 YSLEER. In DNA, the CDR3 is TGCGCCAGCAGCCAAGACATGTATAGCAATCAGCCCCAGCATTTT. It specifies CASSQDMYSNQPQHF.

With respect to this clonotype: A read error may explain this, as a much larger clone is one base away. The V call is TRBV6-5, the J call TRBJ2-7; 13 nucleotides agree with TRBD2. Per germline, CDR1 MNHEY and CDR2 SVGAGI. Trimming removed 0 bases from V and 6 bases from J; junction bases left unmatched: 5. The CDR3 has 16 residues. Written as DNA, the CDR3 is TGTGCCAGCAGTTACTCTGGACTAGCGGGAGTGAGCGAGCAGTACTTC. Amino acid sequence: CASSYSGLAGVSEQYF.

This clonotype occurred many times. The V and J genes are TRBV10-2 and TRBJ2-3, with 9 bases that match TRBD2. V gave up 4 bases and J gave up 6 bases; unmatched junction bases: 8. The CDR3 is 15 residues long. In germline, CDR1 is WSHSY, CDR2 SAAADI. DNA for the CDR3: TGCGCCAGCAGTGTTAGCGGGAGTTGGGCCGATACGCAGTATTTT. Translation: CASSVSGSWADTQYF.

As for this clonotype: With a much larger clone just one base away, this may be a read error. The chain is built from TRBV6-6 and TRBJ1-1; 8 bases are a match to TRBD1. This CDR3 is 13 amino acids long. V lost 7 bases, J lost 6 bases, and 7 bases stayed unmatched. Germline CDR1 is MNHNY and CDR2 is SVGAGI (reference sequence). CDR3 loop: CASTLDRGSEAFF. DNA for the CDR3: TGTGCCAGCACCCTCGACAGGGGTTCTGAAGCTTTCTTT.

For this clonotype: A much larger clone lies a single base off, so this may be a read error. J is TRBJ2-7 and V is TRBV28; no firm D call. Germline CDR1 MDHEN, CDR2 SYDVKM. CDR3 length equals 11 residues. V lost 6 bases, J lost 6 bases, and 9 bases lay in between. DNA for the CDR3: TGTGCCAGCAGCTTGTTCCCCGAGCAGTACTTC. Its translation: CASSLFPEQYF.

This rearrangement joins TRBV27 to TRBJ2-7; D may correspond to TRBD1 or TRBD2 (6 bases each). Trimming removed 9 bases from V and 6 bases from J, with 18 bases in between. This CDR3 comprises 13 residues. Germline CDR1 is MNHEY and CDR2 is SMNVEV (reference sequence). The CDR3 protein is CASKGGRPGEQYF. The CDR3 region has the DNA TGTGCCAGTAAGGGGGGCCGTCCGGGCGAGCAGTACTTC.

This clonotype was seen only once. The gene calls are TRBV4-1 and TRBJ2-7; D possibly corresponds to TRBD2 (6 bases). There are 16 residues in the CDR3. The V end lost 6 bases, the J end lost 4 bases, and 22 bases lay between the germline ends. Germline-derived CDR1 and CDR2 are MGHRA and YSYEKL. The CDR3 region has the DNA TGCGCCAGCAGGCAGGCGGGACTGAGTTCTTGGTACGAGCAGTACTTC. It encodes CASRQAGLSSWYEQYF.